What follows are 25 T cell receptor beta chains derived from one specimen sequenced in a study of T-cell memory formation after mild COVID-19. Using its own MiXCR run on the 5' RACE reads, TCRdb lists one record per CDR3 protein. The data contain under 200,000 distinct CDR3 sequences, about an eighth of them singletons. Specimen: PBMCs or a T cell subset sorted from them (not recorded which). Receptors originate from a man between 18 and 35 years old who had mild COVID-19 (a few samples of this study predate the infection). Cell type and time point are not known.

This clonotype was recorded a few times. The chain carries TRBV15 and TRBJ2-2, with 14 bases aligning to TRBD2. Germline assignment: CDR1 LNHNV and CDR2 YYDKDF (reference sequence). CDR3 length: 18 amino acids. V lost 0 bases and J lost 3; bases outside the gene matches: 3. The CDR3 nucleotides read TGTGCCACCAGCAGAGATACGGGACTAGCGGGAGACACCGGGGAGCTGTTTTTT. Translated, it gives CATSRDTGLAGDTGELFF.

This clonotype has at least ten counts. V gene TRBV6-2 or TRBV6-3 combines with J gene TRBJ1-2, with 9 bases identical to TRBD1. Germline V gives CDR1 MNHEY, CDR2 SVGEGT. Trimming cost V 6 bases and J 4 bases; bases outside gene matches: 18. The CDR3 runs to 18 residues. The CDR3 reads CASRPNLPGQGRGYGYTF. DNA of the CDR3: TGTGCCAGCAGACCAAACTTACCGGGACAGGGCCGAGGCTATGGCTACACCTTC.

The chain uses TRBV5-1 and TRBJ2-1, with D perhaps TRBD1 or TRBD2 (5 bases each). The CDR3 is 14 amino acids. Germline V gives CDR1 SGHRS, CDR2 YFSETQ. V gave up 2 bases and J gave up 7 bases, with 13 bases separating them. CDR3 bases: TGCGCCAGCAGCTTAGGGACGCCCGAGAATGAGCAGTTCTTC. Translation gives CASSLGTPENEQFF.

In DNA form, the CDR3 reads TGTGCCAGCAGCTTAACGGGGACTAGGACTAGCGGACCCACAGATACGCAGTATTTT. Encoded protein: CASSLTGTRTSGPTDTQYF. V usage is TRBV7-3 and J usage is TRBJ2-3; 10 nucleotides align to TRBD2. Germline trimming cut 0 bases from V and 2 bases from J; bases unmatched to any gene: 11. Germline assignment: CDR1 SGHTA and CDR2 FQGTGA. The CDR3 has 19 residues.

This CDR3 reads CASSLAPRDGGYTF. CDR3 nucleotide sequence: TGTGCCAGCAGCTTAGCGCCTCGGGATGGTGGCTACACCTTC. This chain joins TRBV7-9 and TRBJ1-2; the D is unclear. This CDR3 spans 14 amino acids. Germline CDR1 reads SEHNR; CDR2 reads FQNEAQ (reference sequence). V lost 0 bases to trimming and J lost 7 bases, with 12 bases between them.

The V gene is TRBV5-5, the J gene TRBJ1-1; D is unresolved. V lost 1 base, J lost 0 bases, and 16 bases lay in between. CDR3 length: 17 residues. From germline, CDR1 is SGHKS and CDR2 YYEKEE (reference sequence). The CDR3 nucleotides are TGTGCCAGCAGCTTGCTGACAACCGAGGCCATGAACACTGAAGCTTTCTTT. Translating it yields CASSLLTTEAMNTEAFF.

This chain connects TRBV2 to TRBJ2-5, with D possibly being TRBD1 or TRBD2 (5 bases each). Germline CDR1 reads SNHLY; CDR2 reads FYNNEI. Between the trimmed V and J ends, which lost 8 bases and 6 bases, there was a span of 13 bases. The CDR3 runs to 12 residues. CDR3 sequence (DNA): TGTGCCAGCGGGGACCTTCAGCAGACCCAGTACTTC. It yields the protein CASGDLQQTQYF.

This clonotype appeared once. The chain carries TRBV12-3 or TRBV12-4 and TRBJ2-2, with D uncertain. V was trimmed by 6 bases and J by 1 base, leaving 6 bases between them. There are 13 residues in the CDR3. CDR3 nucleotides: TGTGCCAGCAGCCAACTGAACACCGGGGAGCTGTTTTTT. Protein product: CASSQLNTGELFF.

This clonotype occurred a few times. The chain joins TRBV11-2 to TRBJ2-1, with D hard to call. Trimming left V 1 base short and J 8 bases short, with 9 bases between. The CDR3 has 13 residues. Germline CDR1 and CDR2: SGHAT and FQNNGV. CDR3 nucleotide sequence: TGTGCCAGCAGCTTAGTCCCTGGCCATGAGCAGTTCTTC. Translation: CASSLVPGHEQFF.

The table lists this clonotype with a few counts. This chain connects TRBV7-2 to TRBJ2-5; 11 bases line up with TRBD2. V shed 5 bases and J 6 bases; nucleotides not matched to a gene: 5. CDR1 and CDR2 from the germline V gene are SGHTA and FQGNSA. The CDR3 totals 14 residues. The CDR3 loop reads CASSLSGGDKTQYF. CDR3 bases: TGTGCCAGCAGCCTTAGCGGGGGGGATAAGACCCAGTACTTC. Drawing the rest from reference TRBV7-2 and TRBJ2-5, the complete variable domain is GAGVSQSPSNKVTEKGKDVELRCDPISGHTALYWYRQSLGQGLEFLIYFQGNSAPDKSGLPSDRFSAERTGGSVSTLTIQRTQQEDSAVYLCASSLSGGDKTQYFGPGTRLLVL.

This clonotype has only a few counts. One end of the junction fails to match germline, which may point to a read error. Here the CDR3 DNA reads TGTGCTAGCAGCTCGACAGGGAGGCAAGAGACCCAGTACTTC. Amino acid sequence: CASSSTGRQETQYF. The chain employs TRBV7-7 and TRBJ2-5; D may be TRBD1 (7 bases). The CDR3 is 14 amino acids. Germline CDR1 SSHAT, CDR2 FNYEAQ (reference sequence).

With respect to this clonotype: The junction departs from the called germline gene at one end, perhaps through a read error. The chain joins TRBV7-8 to TRBJ2-5; either TRBD1 or TRBD2 may fit D (6 bases each). Germline V gene lookup returns CDR1 SGHVS and CDR2 FQNEAQ. The CDR3 spans 15 residues. For the CDR3, the DNA is TGTGCCAGCAGTTTAGTGGGGCAGGGGAGGGAGACCCAGTACTTC. Translation: CASSLVGQGRETQYF.

The rearrangement links TRBV6-5 to TRBJ2-7; D is uncertain. Trimming took off 5 bases at V and 7 bases at J, with 12 bases between the two ends. Germline CDR1 is MNHEY and CDR2 is SVGAGI. The CDR3 extends over 12 amino acids. CDR3 nucleotides: TGTGCCAGCAGTACCCCCCCAGATGAGCAGTACTTC. It codes for CASSTPPDEQYF.

This clonotype was seen a few times. The chain carries TRBV7-2 and TRBJ2-1; D perhaps matches TRBD2 (5 bases). The CDR3 totals 14 residues. V gave up 1 base and J gave up 4 bases, with 8 bases separating them. Germline CDR1 SGHTA, CDR2 FQGNSA. The CDR3: CASSLVEGYNEQFF. The CDR3 DNA reads TGTGCCAGCAGCTTAGTAGAGGGATACAATGAGCAGTTCTTC.

DNA of the CDR3: TGTGCCAGCGACAGGGTAGATGCTTTCTTT. Translated, it gives CASDRVDAFF. The chain combines TRBV7-9 with TRBJ1-1; 7 bases are shared with TRBD1. Per germline, CDR1 SEHNR and CDR2 FQNEAQ (reference sequence). The CDR3 totals 10 residues. Losses at the gene ends were 8 bases for V and 11 bases for J; bases not matched to a gene: 5. Complete variable domain (other parts from reference TRBV7-9 and TRBJ1-1): DTGVSQNPRHKITKRGQNVTFRCDPISEHNRLYWYRQTLGQGPEFLTYFQNEAQLEKSRLLSDRFSAERPKGSFSTLEIQRTEQGDSAMYLCASDRVDAFFGQGTRLTVV.

This clonotype has a count of ten or more. V is TRBV20-1 and J is TRBJ2-4, with 8 bases matching TRBD2. Trimming took 3 bases from V and 3 from J; bases not matched to a gene: 4. The CDR3 spans 14 residues. CDR1 and CDR2 from the germline V gene are DFQATT and SNEGSKA (reference sequence). The CDR3 DNA follows: TGCAGTGCTAGCGGGGGGGCTGGCAAAAACATTCAGTACTTC. Translating gives CSASGGAGKNIQYF.

The gene calls are TRBV5-1 and TRBJ2-7; tentative D call: TRBD1 (6 bases). V was shortened by 0 bases and J by 1 base, with 11 bases between the two germline ends. Germline V gene sequence: CDR1 SGHRS, CDR2 YFSETQ. CDR3 size: 15 residues. CDR3 sequence reads: CASSLAEQGSYEQYF. CDR3 DNA sequence: TGCGCCAGCAGCTTGGCCGAACAGGGTTCCTACGAGCAGTACTTC.

The table lists this clonotype with many counts. This chain uses TRBV9 with TRBJ1-1; D is undetermined. Per the germline V gene, CDR1 is SGDLS and CDR2 is YYNGEE. The CDR3 totals 14 residues. Trimming removed 3 bases at V and 4 bases at J, with 13 bases between. DNA for the CDR3: TGTGCCAGCAGCGAGACCTTTGGTGGCACTGAAGCTTTCTTT. As protein: CASSETFGGTEAFF.

This chain connects TRBV5-1 to TRBJ1-1; D call uncertain. V was cut by 1 base and J by 1 base, with 8 bases left in between. CDR1 and CDR2 from the germline V gene are SGHRS and YFSETQ. This CDR3 region has 14 residues. In DNA form, the CDR3 reads TGCGCCAGCAGCTTGCTCAGACCGAACACTGAAGCTTTCTTT. Its protein product is CASSLLRPNTEAFF.

CDR3 amino acids: CASSSFSGANVLTF. CDR3 DNA sequence: TGTGCCAGCAGTTCCTTCTCTGGGGCCAACGTCCTGACTTTC. The genes are TRBV6-2 or TRBV6-3 and TRBJ2-6, with D hard to call. The CDR3 extends over 14 amino acids. The germline V gene has CDR1 MNHEY and CDR2 SVGEGT. The V gene lost 4 bases and the J gene lost 0 bases, with 4 bases spanning the gap.

The chain combines TRBV15 with TRBJ1-1, with D perhaps TRBD1 (5 bases). The V gene's germline CDR1 is LNHNV and CDR2 YYDKDF (reference sequence). V was shortened by 8 bases and J by 6 bases, with 19 bases between the two germline ends. The CDR3 loop spans 14 amino acids. The CDR3 sequence: CATAWGPLSPEAFF. The DNA for the CDR3 is TGTGCCACCGCCTGGGGCCCCCTAAGCCCTGAAGCTTTCTTT.

Turning to this clonotype: The germline gene is not matched at one end of the junction; a read error may be the cause. V and J are TRBV3-1 and TRBJ1-1; the D is unclear. The CDR3 totals 12 residues. Looked up from germline, CDR1 is LGHDT and CDR2 is YNNKEL (reference sequence). CDR3 in amino acids: CASSPGPSRAYF. The CDR3, as DNA: TGTGCCAGCAGCCCGGGCCCTTCTAGAGCTTACTTT.

The chain has TRBV10-3 and TRBJ2-1; 10 positions agree with TRBD2. CDR3 length: 14 amino acids. From germline, CDR1 is ENHRY and CDR2 SYGVKD. Trimming took 4 bases from V and 7 from J; bases not matched to a gene: 4. CDR3 protein: CAISASGGDNEQFF. In DNA, the CDR3 is TGTGCCATCAGTGCCAGCGGGGGGGATAATGAGCAGTTCTTC.

The chain employs TRBV7-6 and TRBJ2-2; a weak D match, TRBD1 (6 bases). The CDR3 contains 15 residues. Looked up from germline, CDR1 is SGHVS and CDR2 is FNYEAQ. Trimming pared 1 base from V and 5 bases from J, leaving 11 bases between. The CDR3 loop is CASSLGSRGTGELFF. DNA for the CDR3: TGTGCCAGCAGCTTAGGATCTAGGGGGACCGGGGAGCTGTTTTTT.

This clonotype turned up a few times. The CDR3 coding sequence is TGTGCCAGCAGGACCGGGACAGGGCAGGCAGATACGCAGTATTTT. Translated: CASRTGTGQADTQYF. V usage is TRBV12-3 or TRBV12-4 and J usage is TRBJ2-3; 9 bases match TRBD1. After removal of 6 bases from V and 4 bases from J, the junction contained 8 bases not matched to a gene. This CDR3 region has 15 residues.